The 13 T cell receptor beta chains in this list originate from one sample, sequenced in a study of blood T cell repertoires in COVID-19. The data were produced by immunoSEQ multiplex PCR, yet TCRdb's version contains in-frame clones alone and is incomplete. This table holds approximately 75,000 clones, around two thirds found once. The sequencing sample was made of peripheral blood. The receptors derive from a human donor with acute or convalescent COVID-19. The donor label of this sample is uncertain.

The genes are TRBV7-9 and TRBJ2-3; the D is unclear. Germline V gives CDR1 SEHNR, CDR2 FQNEAQ (reference sequence). V was pared by 1 base and J by 2 bases, with 7 bases between. There are 14 residues in the CDR3. CDR3 bases: TGTGCCAGCAGCTTAGGAGTGATCACAGATACGCAGTATTTT. It codes for CASSLGVITDTQYF. The entire variable domain, with the rest obtained from reference TRBV7-9 and TRBJ2-3, is as follows: DTGVSQNPRHKITKRGQNVTFRCDPISEHNRLYWYRQTLGQGPEFLTYFQNEAQLEKSRLLSDRFSAERPKGSFSTLEIQRTEQGDSAMYLCASSLGVITDTQYFGPGTRLTVL.

A remark on this clone: The identical CDR3 is also encoded by other nucleotide sequences in the sample. The chain uses TRBV9 and TRBJ1-2, with 11 bases fitting TRBD1. V shed 3 bases and J 3 bases; nucleotides not matched to a gene: 1. This CDR3 has 14 residues. CDR1 SGDLS and CDR2 YYNGEE come from the germline V gene. The CDR3 DNA reads as TGTGCCAGCAGCGCGGGACAGGGGGACTATGGCTACACCTTC. Its protein is CASSAGQGDYGYTF.

The chain couples TRBV14 to TRBJ1-1, with D unresolved. The germline V and J ends were trimmed by 1 base and 11 bases, with 11 bases remaining between them. The CDR3 loop spans 12 amino acids. The germline CDR1 and CDR2 sequences are SGHDN and FVKESK. The CDR3 here is CASSQAGVEAFF. DNA of the CDR3: TGTGCCAGCAGCCAAGCCGGGGTTGAGGCTTTCTTT.

This clone was seen once. CDR3 protein: CASSQAPTGSYNSPLHF. CDR3 nucleotides: TGCGCCAGCAGCCAAGCCCCCACAGGGTCCTATAATTCACCCCTCCACTTT. The gene calls are TRBV4-3 and TRBJ1-6, with D tentatively TRBD1 (6 bases). The CDR3 has 17 residues. Germline V CDR1 and CDR2: LGHNA, YSLEER. Trimming took 1 base from V and 1 from J, leaving 11 bases between them.

V and J are TRBV7-2 and TRBJ1-2, with 9 positions matching TRBD1. V trimming: 2 bases; J trimming: 8 bases; junction bases outside the gene matches: 12. CDR3 length: 16 residues. Germline V CDR1 and CDR2: SGHTA, FQGNSA. The CDR3 sequence is CASSLTGQGGLKGYTF. CDR3 DNA: TGTGCCAGCAGCTTAACGGGACAGGGAGGTTTGAAAGGCTACACCTTC.

The V and J genes are TRBV9 and TRBJ2-7; no clear D. Trimming took off 4 bases at V and 6 bases at J, with 14 bases between the two ends. There are 13 residues in the CDR3. The V gene's germline CDR1 is SGDLS and CDR2 YYNGEE. CDR3 loop: CASSKGPTGEQYF. DNA of the CDR3: TGTGCCAGCAGCAAAGGTCCGACGGGCGAGCAGTACTTC.

This clone was observed a handful of times. The gene calls are TRBV6-5 and TRBJ1-5, with D possibly matching TRBD1 (5 bases). The V end was cut by 6 bases, the J end by 3 bases, with 9 bases between. Germline CDR1 and CDR2: MNHEY and SVGAGI. The CDR3 is made up of 13 amino acids. DNA of the CDR3: TGTGCCAGCAGCACAGGTCCCAATCAGCCCCAGCATTTT. Protein sequence: CASSTGPNQPQHF.

The V gene is TRBV29-1, the J gene TRBJ2-1, with TRBD1 identical over 8 bases. This CDR3 is built from 16 residues. Looked up from germline, CDR1 is SQVTM and CDR2 is ANQGSEA. V was clipped by 3 bases and J by 0 bases; unmatched bases: 7. CDR3 in amino acids: CSVDLGQGLSYNEQFF. CDR3 in DNA: TGCAGCGTTGATCTTGGACAGGGTCTCTCCTACAATGAGCAGTTCTTC.

This clone was observed a few times. The chain couples TRBV5-1 to TRBJ1-4; D ambiguous. The V gene's germline CDR1 is SGHRS and CDR2 YFSETQ. Trimming shortened V by 1 base and J by 7 bases, and 8 bases separated the two germline ends. This CDR3 comprises 13 residues. The CDR3 DNA reads as TGCGCCAGCAGCTTGTCGGGGAGTGAAAAACTGTTTTTT. Translation: CASSLSGSEKLFF.

The chain carries TRBV5-4 and TRBJ2-2; 9 bases agree with TRBD2. Losses at the gene ends were 2 bases for V and 4 bases for J; bases not matched to a gene: 3. Germline V gene lookup returns CDR1 SGHNT and CDR2 YYREEE (reference sequence). The CDR3 contains 15 residues. The CDR3 loop reads CASSFGRGGTGELFF. The CDR3 coding sequence is TGTGCCAGCAGCTTCGGGCGGGGGGGCACCGGGGAGCTGTTTTTT.

The chain uses TRBV6-6 and TRBJ2-5; 7 bases are a match to TRBD2. The CDR3 has 16 residues. The germline V gene has CDR1 MNHNY and CDR2 SVGAGI (reference sequence). The V and J ends lost 4 bases and 5 bases, in that order; junction bases with no gene match: 13. CDR3 protein: CASSWQGGPPGETQYF. As DNA, the CDR3 is TGTGCCAGCAGTTGGCAGGGAGGGCCCCCCGGGGAGACCCAGTACTTC.

The chain links TRBV7-2 to TRBJ1-5; 9 positions match TRBD1. This CDR3 spans 15 amino acids. The germline V gene has CDR1 SGHTA and CDR2 FQGNSA. V trimming: 0 bases; J trimming: 6 bases; junction bases outside the gene matches: 3. CDR3 in amino acids: CASSLADRGGQPQHF. The CDR3 bases are TGTGCCAGCAGCTTAGCGGACAGGGGCGGTCAGCCCCAGCATTTT.

The CDR3 bases are TGTGCCAGCTCCCTGGGAGTGAACACTGAAGCTTTCTTT. Translated: CASSLGVNTEAFF. The chain carries TRBV6-5 and TRBJ1-1, with unresolved D. The CDR3 is made up of 13 amino acids. Per germline, CDR1 MNHEY and CDR2 SVGAGI. With 8 bases removed from V and 0 bases from J, the gap between germline ends came to 10 bases.